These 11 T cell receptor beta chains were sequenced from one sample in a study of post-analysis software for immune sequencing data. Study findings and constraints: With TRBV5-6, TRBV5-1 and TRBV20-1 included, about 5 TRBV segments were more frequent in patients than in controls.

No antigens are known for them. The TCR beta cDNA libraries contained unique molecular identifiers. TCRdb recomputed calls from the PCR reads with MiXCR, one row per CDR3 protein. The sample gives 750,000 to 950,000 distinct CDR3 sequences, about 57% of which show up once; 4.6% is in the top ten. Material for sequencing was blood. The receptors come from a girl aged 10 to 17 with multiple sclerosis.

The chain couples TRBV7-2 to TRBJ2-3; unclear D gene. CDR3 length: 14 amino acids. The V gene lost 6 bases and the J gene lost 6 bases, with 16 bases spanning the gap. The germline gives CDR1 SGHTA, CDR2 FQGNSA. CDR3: CASSPGPPPDTQYF. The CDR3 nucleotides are TGTGCCAGCAGTCCCGGGCCCCCCCCCGATACGCAGTATTTT.

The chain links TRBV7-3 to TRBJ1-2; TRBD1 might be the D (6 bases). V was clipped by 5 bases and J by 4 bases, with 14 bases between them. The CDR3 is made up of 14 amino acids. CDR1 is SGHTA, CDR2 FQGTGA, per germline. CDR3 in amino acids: CASSPNRDIYGYTF. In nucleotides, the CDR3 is TGTGCCAGCAGCCCAAACAGGGACATCTATGGCTACACCTTC.

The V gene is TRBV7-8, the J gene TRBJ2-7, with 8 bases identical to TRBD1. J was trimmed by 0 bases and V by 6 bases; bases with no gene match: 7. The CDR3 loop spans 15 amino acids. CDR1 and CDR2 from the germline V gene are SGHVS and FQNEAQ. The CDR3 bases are TGTGCCAGCAGGAGGGACAGGTTCTTCTCCTACGAGCAGTACTTC. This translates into CASRRDRFFSYEQYF.

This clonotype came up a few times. In DNA form, the CDR3 reads TGTGCCAGCAGTTACAAGTCCTGGACAGGGGTTTACGAGCAGTACTTC. The encoded protein is CASSYKSWTGVYEQYF. The chain employs TRBV6-5 and TRBJ2-7, with 9 bases matching TRBD1. The trim removed 2 bases at V and 4 bases at J, leaving 9 bases unmatched. CDR3 length: 16 amino acids. Germline V gene lookup returns CDR1 MNHEY and CDR2 SVGAGI.

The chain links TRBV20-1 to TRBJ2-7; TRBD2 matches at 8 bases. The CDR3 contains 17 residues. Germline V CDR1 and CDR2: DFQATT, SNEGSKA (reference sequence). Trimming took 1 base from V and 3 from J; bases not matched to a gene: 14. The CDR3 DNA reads TGCAGTGCTAGAGGTGCCCACGACGCGGGAGGCTACTACGAGCAGTACTTC. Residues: CSARGAHDAGGYYEQYF.

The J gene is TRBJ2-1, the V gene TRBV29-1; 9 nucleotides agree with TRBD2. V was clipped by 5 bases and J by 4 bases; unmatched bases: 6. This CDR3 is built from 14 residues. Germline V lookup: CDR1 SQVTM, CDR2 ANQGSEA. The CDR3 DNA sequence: TGCAGCGTTCCTAGCGGGACAGAGTACAATGAGCAGTTCTTC. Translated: CSVPSGTEYNEQFF.

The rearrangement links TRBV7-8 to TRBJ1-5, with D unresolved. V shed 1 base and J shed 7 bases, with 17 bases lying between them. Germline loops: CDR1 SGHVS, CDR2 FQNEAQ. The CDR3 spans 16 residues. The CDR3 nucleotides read TGTGCCAGCAGCTTAGGTGGAGGTTCCCCACAACAGCCCCAGCATTTT. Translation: CASSLGGGSPQQPQHF.

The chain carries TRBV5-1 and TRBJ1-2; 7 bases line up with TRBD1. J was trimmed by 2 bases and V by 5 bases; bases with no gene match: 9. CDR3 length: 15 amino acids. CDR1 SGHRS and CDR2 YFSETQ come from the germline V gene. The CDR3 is CASRVAGGINYGYTF. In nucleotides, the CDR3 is TGCGCCAGCAGAGTTGCAGGGGGGATAAACTATGGCTACACCTTC.

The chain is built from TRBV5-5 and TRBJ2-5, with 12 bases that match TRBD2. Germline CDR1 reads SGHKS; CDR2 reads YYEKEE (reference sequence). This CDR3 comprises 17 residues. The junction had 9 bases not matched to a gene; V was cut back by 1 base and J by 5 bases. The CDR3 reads CASSLRASGGAEETQYF. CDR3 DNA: TGTGCCAGCAGCTTGAGGGCTAGCGGGGGGGCCGAGGAGACCCAGTACTTC.

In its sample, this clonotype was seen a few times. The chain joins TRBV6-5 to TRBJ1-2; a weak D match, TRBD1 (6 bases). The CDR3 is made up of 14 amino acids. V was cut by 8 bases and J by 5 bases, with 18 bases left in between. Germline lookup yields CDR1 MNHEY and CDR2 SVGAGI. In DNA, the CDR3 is TGTGCCAGCTCTTTGGCAGGGGATTGGTATGGCTACACCTTC. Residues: CASSLAGDWYGYTF.

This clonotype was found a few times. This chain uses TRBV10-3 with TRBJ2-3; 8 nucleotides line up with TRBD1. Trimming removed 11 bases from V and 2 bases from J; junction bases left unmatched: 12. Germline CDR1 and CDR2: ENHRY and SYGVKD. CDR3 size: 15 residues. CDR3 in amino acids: CAVRGQGANTDTQYF. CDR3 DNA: TGTGCCGTAAGGGGCCAGGGGGCGAACACAGATACGCAGTATTTT.